The text below deals with one T cell receptor (beta chain). Its target is unknown. This sample was taken from a study of Ad26.COV2.S vaccination and SARS-CoV-2 variants. Looking at the study overall: Once, or twice with 56 days between doses, Ad26.COV2.S was given intramuscularly. Study results and limitations: Reported findings describe substantial breadth in spike-specific CD8+ and CD4+ T cell responses following vaccination. Measurement of non-spike TCR breadth gave similar results in vaccine and placebo recipients. Vaccine recipients posted higher spike-specific TCR breadth than their placebo counterparts.

Treatment defined: approximately 18 received Ad26.COV2.S at low or high dose, single or two shots; 5 received placebo; per-sample allocation not given. Sampling was performed 63 days after the first vaccine or placebo injection. Germline V lookup: CDR1 SGHRS, CDR2 YFSETQ. The CDR3 is 13 residues long. Trimming shortened V by 5 bases and J by 0 bases, and 8 bases separated the two germline ends. Method: immunoSEQ multiplex PCR; TCRdb's copy keeps in-frame clones and lacks some. The table includes some 640,000 clones, about 90% detected once. The sequence derives from a person between 18 and 65 years old who received the Ad26.COV2.S COVID-19 vaccine or a placebo. Sequenced here: peripheral blood, sampled in a trial of Ad26.COV2.S vaccine versus placebo. The chain combines TRBV5-1 with TRBJ1-1; D is unresolved. The CDR3 spells CASRSVVNTEAFF. CDR3 sequence (DNA): TGCGCCAGCAGGAGCGTTGTGAACACTGAAGCTTTCTTT.